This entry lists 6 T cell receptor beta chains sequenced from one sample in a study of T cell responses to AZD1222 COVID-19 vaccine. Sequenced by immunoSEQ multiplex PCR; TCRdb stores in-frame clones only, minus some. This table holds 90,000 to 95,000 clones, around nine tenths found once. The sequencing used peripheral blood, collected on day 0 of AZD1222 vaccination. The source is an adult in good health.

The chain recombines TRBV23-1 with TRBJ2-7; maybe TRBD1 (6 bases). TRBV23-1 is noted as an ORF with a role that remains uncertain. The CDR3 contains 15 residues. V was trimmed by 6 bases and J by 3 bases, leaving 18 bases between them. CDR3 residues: CASSRRPGQLYEQYF. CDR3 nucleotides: TGCGCCAGCAGCCGACGACCCGGACAGCTCTACGAGCAGTACTTC.

The CDR3 loop reads CATRLAATNEQFF. The CDR3 DNA reads TGTGCCACTAGACTAGCGGCGACTAATGAGCAGTTCTTC. This sequence joins TRBV15 and TRBJ2-1; 9 bases match TRBD2. V gave up 9 bases and J gave up 7 bases; unmatched junction bases: 7. Looked up from germline, CDR1 is LNHNV and CDR2 is YYDKDF (reference sequence). CDR3 length equals 13 residues.

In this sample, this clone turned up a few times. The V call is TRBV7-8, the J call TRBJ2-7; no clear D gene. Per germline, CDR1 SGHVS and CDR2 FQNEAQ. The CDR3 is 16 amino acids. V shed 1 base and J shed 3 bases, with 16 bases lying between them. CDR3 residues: CASSLGRLSPYYEQYF. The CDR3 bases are TGTGCCAGCAGCTTAGGCAGGCTTTCCCCATACTACGAGCAGTACTTC.

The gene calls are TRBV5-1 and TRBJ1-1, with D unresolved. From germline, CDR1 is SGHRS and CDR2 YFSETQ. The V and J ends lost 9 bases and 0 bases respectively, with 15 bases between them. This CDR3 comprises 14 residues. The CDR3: CATRAGRMNTEAFF. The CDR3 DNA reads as TGCGCCACCCGGGCTGGCAGAATGAACACTGAAGCTTTCTTT.

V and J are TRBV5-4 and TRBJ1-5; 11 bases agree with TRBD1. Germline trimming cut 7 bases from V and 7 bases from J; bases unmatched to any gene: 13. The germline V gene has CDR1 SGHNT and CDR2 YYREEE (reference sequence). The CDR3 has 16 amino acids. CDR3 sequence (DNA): TGTGCCAGCCTCCAATTCGCCGGGACAGGGGGACAGCCCCAGCATTTT. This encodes CASLQFAGTGGQPQHF.

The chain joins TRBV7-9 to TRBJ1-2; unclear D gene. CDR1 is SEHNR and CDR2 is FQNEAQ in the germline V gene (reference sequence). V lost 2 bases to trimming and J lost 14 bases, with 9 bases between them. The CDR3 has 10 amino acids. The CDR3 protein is CASSLFFATF. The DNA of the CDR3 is TGTGCCAGCAGCTTATTCTTCGCAACCTTC.